This is a list of T cell receptor beta chains from one sample in a study of T cells in localized non-small cell lung cancer. Profiled with immunoSEQ multiplex PCR; TCRdb holds only in-frame clones, not every one. This sample has 20,000 to 25,000 clones, with around nine tenths found just once. This material consisted of peripheral blood, taken before any cancer treatment. All receptors come from a woman aged 35-75 years with stage I lung adenocarcinoma. Each CDR3 is given without its conserved first and last residue.

V: TRBV27; CDR3: ASSRRTGITDTQY
V: TRBV7-6; CDR3: ASSHGTSVDTQY
V: TRBV10-2; CDR3: ASRIAGGPGEQF
V: TRBV29-1; CDR3: SVQRVAGVDEQY
V: TRBV7-9; CDR3: ASSPAGATDTQY
V: TRBV9; CDR3: ASSVESVSEAF
V: TRBV14; CDR3: ASSPRLAGTREY
V: TRBV28; CDR3: ASPSFGQGYYEQY
V: TRBV9; CDR3: ASSVGAPVRQY
V: TRBV27; CDR3: ASRGLAGSDTQY
V: TRBV5-1; CDR3: ASSLSTSGQETQY
V: TRBV6-1; CDR3: ASSAEYNQPQH
V: TRBV27; CDR3: ASRPRGTGSYEQY
V: TRBV7-2; CDR3: ASSSTPASGTQY
V: TRBV4-2; CDR3: ASSQDWGVETQY
V: TRBV6-1; CDR3: ASSTLQLNQPQH
V: TRBV2; CDR3: ASSVESTGELF
V: TRBV5-1; CDR3: ASSLAGLKQETQY
V: TRBV5-1; CDR3: ASSLPTGEAF
V: TRBV5-4; CDR3: ASTTRAGGYGYT
V: TRBV19; CDR3: ASTLLWSSNQPQH
V: TRBV7-7; CDR3: ASSLGTENTGELF
V: TRBV9; CDR3: ASSEGVGQGQETQY
V: TRBV18; CDR3: ASSPFDLAAYNEQF
V: TRBV10-3; CDR3: AISGRGTDTQY
V: TRBV4-1; CDR3: ASSPSTWDPGANVLT
V: TRBV5-1; CDR3: ASRAEDTQY
V: TRBV10-2; CDR3: ASRKVGAYNEQF
V: TRBV15; CDR3: ATSRVQGNTGELF
V: TRBV14; CDR3: ASSPGLAGASEQY
V: TRBV29-1; CDR3: SVVRGDYGYT
V: TRBV5-1; CDR3: ASSLAPADSGNTIY
V: TRBV7-8; CDR3: ASSSGPTKSSYNEQF
V: TRBV16; CDR3: ASSRRTELAYNEQF
V: TRBV5-4; CDR3: ASSSLSGTHTGELF
V: TRBV19; CDR3: ASSVTGGAAEAF
V: TRBV15; CDR3: ATSRHPPRPNTEAF
V: TRBV10-2; CDR3: ASSGFVLTPNSYEQY
V: TRBV6-5; CDR3: ASEPGQRNNEQF
V: TRBV19; CDR3: ASSPWNKFNYGYT
V: TRBV28; CDR3: ASSSLGGSQGEKLF
V: TRBV14; CDR3: ASSLHQGNGYT
V: TRBV27; CDR3: ASTPGSEKLF
V: TRBV7-9; CDR3: ASSFGNQPQH
V: TRBV6-6; CDR3: ASSYREGKGYSPLH
V: TRBV27; CDR3: ASGTGGGYT
V: TRBV27; CDR3: ASSPDRDTYGYT
V: TRBV19; CDR3: ARSLTGGQETQY
V: TRBV4-1; CDR3: ASSQIPGQASYEQY
V: TRBV9; CDR3: ASSVVGVGEQY
V: TRBV7-2; CDR3: ASSWGGPETQY
V: TRBV5-1; CDR3: ASRPYYNGKIQETQY
V: TRBV7-9; CDR3: ASSPDSTGADTQY
V: TRBV7-9; CDR3: ASSLGGQGLFGAF
V: TRBV5-1; CDR3: ASSIPTQGVNEQF
V: TRBV6-5; CDR3: ASSPGTGLSDEQY
V: TRBV5-8; CDR3: ASSLTGGPETQY